A selection of T cell receptor beta chains follows, all from one sample in a study of T cell changes during pregnancy in multiple sclerosis. Measured with immunoSEQ multiplex PCR; TCRdb has only the in-frame clones, and not every one. The table records 40,000 to 60,000 clones, 85% to 95% of them present only once. Sequenced material: CD4+ T cells from peripheral blood mononuclear cells, taken in the third trimester of pregnancy. The receptor set was obtained from a female donor with multiple sclerosis, enrolled in a pregnancy study. The CDR3 runs from the conserved cysteine through the conserved F or W. D genes are given only for firm matches. The size field is filled for only some rows; it gives once, few, many or a size class.

TRBJ2-2 | TRBD2 | TRBV28 | - | CASSLSGGRTGELFF | TGTGCCAGCAGTCTCTCCGGGGGGAGGACCGGGGAGCTGTTTTTT
TRBJ1-1 | - | TRBV19 | - | CASLQGLNTEAFF | TGTGCCAGCCTGCAGGGTTTGAACACTGAAGCTTTCTTT
TRBJ2-5 | - | TRBV19 | once | CASSDTRETQYF | TGTGCCAGTAGTGACACTAGAGAGACCCAGTACTTC
TRBJ2-3 | - | TRBV7-9 | - | CASSWAGDTQYF | TGTGCCAGCAGCTGGGCGGGAGATACGCAGTATTTT
TRBJ1-2 | - | TRBV29-1 | - | CSVESVYGYTF | TGCAGCGTTGAGTCGGTCTATGGCTACACCTTC
TRBJ2-1 | - | TRBV28 | - | CASSSIGTRHNEQFF | TGTGCCAGCAGTTCAATCGGGACACGACACAATGAGCAGTTCTTC
TRBJ2-7 | - | TRBV7-2 | - | CASSLARLGEQYF | TGTGCCAGCAGCTTAGCACGGCTAGGCGAGCAGTACTTC
TRBJ1-5 | - | TRBV28 | - | CASSLGQLLGNQPQHF | TGTGCCAGCAGTTTAGGACAGCTCCTAGGCAATCAGCCCCAGCATTTT
TRBJ2-1 | - | TRBV6-1 | - | CASKVTRGGDNEQFF | TGTGCCAGCAAGGTCACAAGGGGGGGGGACAATGAGCAGTTCTTC
TRBJ2-3 | TRBD2 | TRBV28 | - | CASSTTLGLADSDTQYF | TGTGCCAGCAGTACGACACTCGGGCTAGCGGATTCAGATACGCAGTATTTT
TRBJ2-5 | - | TRBV20-1 | - | CSASRTGTQYF | TGCAGTGCTTCGCGAACGGGGACCCAGTACTTC
TRBJ2-7 | TRBD1 | TRBV28 | - | CASSKTGGISEQYF | TGTGCCAGCAGTAAGACAGGGGGTATCTCCGAGCAGTACTTC
TRBJ2-5 | - | TRBV9 | - | CASSVAARQSQETQYF | TGTGCCAGCAGCGTAGCGGCAAGACAATCCCAAGAGACCCAGTACTTC
TRBJ2-5 | - | TRBV18 | - | CASSPPGGAGETQYF | TGTGCCAGCTCACCACCGGGGGGGGCTGGAGAGACCCAGTACTTC
TRBJ1-2 | - | TRBV2 | - | CASSEMRRTVGSGYTF | TGTGCCAGCAGTGAAATGAGACGAACCGTCGGGTCGGGCTACACCTTC
TRBJ2-7 | - | TRBV2 | - | CASSDWTALSVYEQYF | TGTGCCAGCAGTGACTGGACAGCACTATCGGTCTACGAGCAGTACTTC
TRBJ2-3 | TRBD2 | TRBV29-1 | - | CSTERDGVDTQYF | TGCAGCACTGAGCGGGATGGGGTGGATACGCAGTATTTT
TRBJ1-3 | - | TRBV30 | - | CAWGGAGTIYF | TGTGCCTGGGGGGGCGCGGGCACCATATATTTT
TRBJ2-5 | TRBD1 | TRBV15 | - | CATSSGDRGRETQYF | TGTGCCACCAGCAGTGGGGACAGGGGGCGAGAGACCCAGTACTTC
TRBJ2-2 | TRBD1 | TRBV25-1 | - | CASSKTTGFTGELFF | TGTGCCAGCAGTAAAACGACAGGGTTCACCGGGGAGCTGTTTTTT
TRBJ2-1 | - | TRBV5-1 | - | CASSLEGGRAAEQFF | TGCGCCAGCAGCTTGGAGGGAGGTAGGGCTGCTGAGCAGTTCTTC
TRBJ2-3 | - | TRBV21-1 | - | CASIFRTDTQYF | TGTGCCAGCATCTTTCGCACAGATACGCAGTATTTT
TRBJ2-1 | - | TRBV28 | - | CASSFVGSGLLGSYNEQFF | TGTGCCAGCAGTTTTGTTGGGAGTGGATTACTGGGATCCTACAATGAGCAGTTCTTC
TRBJ2-1 | TRBD2 | TRBV5-1 | once | CASSPRTSGGNGEQFF | TGCGCCAGCAGCCCACGGACTAGCGGGGGGAATGGTGAGCAGTTCTTC
TRBJ1-1 | TRBD1 | TRBV6-5 | - | CASRLTGVNTEAFF | TGTGCCAGCAGACTGACAGGGGTGAACACTGAAGCTTTCTTT
TRBJ2-1 | - | TRBV28 | - | CASSAPGPNTYNEQFF | TGTGCCAGCAGCGCCCCAGGGCCCAACACCTACAATGAGCAGTTCTTC
TRBJ2-2 | TRBD2 | TRBV2 | - | CASSEDFPLAGVAELFF | TGTGCCAGCAGTGAAGATTTCCCCCTAGCGGGAGTCGCGGAGCTGTTTTTT
TRBJ1-2 | - | TRBV4-2 | - | CASSQGGTSKSGYTF | TGTGCCAGCAGCCAAGGGGGGACATCAAAAAGTGGCTACACCTTC
TRBJ1-1 | - | TRBV5-6 | once | CASSLVWATEAFF | TGTGCCAGCAGCTTGGTGTGGGCAACTGAAGCTTTCTTT
TRBJ1-3 | - | TRBV10-3 | - | CAISLGRGDTIYF | TGTGCCATCAGTCTCGGTCGGGGGGACACCATATATTTT
TRBJ2-2 | TRBD2 | TRBV6-5 | - | CASGHWTSTYTGELFF | TGTGCCAGCGGTCACTGGACTAGCACATACACCGGGGAGCTGTTTTTT
TRBJ1-4 | TRBD1 | TRBV28 | - | CASSHTGGRIF | TGTGCCAGCAGTCATACAGGGGGGAGGATATTT
TRBJ1-1 | TRBD1 | TRBV7-2 | - | CASSLVGQGASEAFF | TGTGCCAGCAGCTTAGTAGGACAGGGGGCCTCTGAAGCTTTCTTT
TRBJ1-5 | - | TRBV6-6 | - | CASSSKSPNYQPQHF | TGTGCCAGCAGTTCCAAGAGCCCCAACTATCAGCCCCAGCATTTT
TRBJ1-2 | - | TRBV18 | once | CASSRAGTGGYGYTF | TGTGCCAGCTCACGGGCTGGGACCGGGGGCTATGGCTACACCTTC
TRBJ2-1 | TRBD2 | TRBV19 | - | CASRPLGQRGDEQFF | TGTGCCAGTAGACCACTCGGGCAGCGGGGGGATGAGCAGTTCTTC
TRBJ2-3 | TRBD2 | TRBV14 | - | CASSQDGLAAIGDTQYF | TGTGCCAGCAGCCAAGATGGGCTAGCGGCAATAGGGGATACGCAGTATTTT
TRBJ1-1 | TRBD1 | TRBV5-1 | once | CASSLRQGWNTEAFF | TGCGCCAGCAGCTTGCGACAGGGTTGGAACACTGAAGCTTTCTTT
TRBJ2-7 | - | TRBV27 | - | CASSLDRGFYEQYF | TGTGCCAGCAGTTTGGACAGAGGATTCTACGAGCAGTACTTC
TRBJ1-2 | - | TRBV7-2 | - | CASSLNRANGYTF | TGTGCCAGCAGCTTAAACAGGGCGAATGGCTACACCTTC
TRBJ1-4 | TRBD1 | TRBV7-9 | - | CASSLGDRGDEKLFF | TGTGCCAGCAGCTTAGGAGACAGGGGAGATGAAAAACTGTTTTTT
TRBJ2-1 | TRBD2 | TRBV7-2 | once | CASSLVANRLAGGYNEQFF | TGTGCCAGCAGCTTAGTAGCTAACAGGCTAGCGGGAGGGTACAATGAGCAGTTCTTC
TRBJ2-7 | - | TRBV9 | - | CASSGKDARREQYF | TGTGCCAGCAGCGGGAAGGACGCGCGGAGGGAGCAGTACTTC